Following are 2 T cell receptor beta chains from one sample sequenced in a study of OX40 agonist ivuxolimab in advanced cancers. Repertoires were generated with immunoSEQ multiplex PCR, while TCRdb's copy carries only in-frame clones and drops some. Found here are 70,000 or so clones, just over 90% of them singletons; the top ten hold 0.25% to 0.35%. The source was CD4+ or CD8+ T cells sorted from blood, collected in a trial of the OX40 agonist ivuxolimab. Receptors were obtained from an adult with an advanced solid tumor such as melanoma, head and neck, liver or kidney cancer.

The chain carries TRBV19 and TRBJ1-5; maybe TRBD1 (6 bases). The CDR3 extends over 18 amino acids. V lost 3 bases and J lost 1, with 19 bases in between. Per germline, CDR1 LNHDA and CDR2 SQIVND (reference sequence). CDR3 nucleotides: TGTGCCAGTAGTATCCGGACCCCAGACAGGTCAAGCAATCAGCCCCAGCATTTT. It encodes CASSIRTPDRSSNQPQHF.

The chain carries TRBV5-1 and TRBJ2-1, with TRBD2 matching over 9 bases. The CDR3 loop spans 15 amino acids. CDR1 is SGHRS, CDR2 YFSETQ, per germline. The trim removed 0 bases at V and 4 bases at J, leaving 2 bases unmatched. The CDR3 DNA is TGCGCCAGCAGCTTGGTTGCGGGAGGGTACAATGAGCAGTTCTTC. Its protein is CASSLVAGGYNEQFF.